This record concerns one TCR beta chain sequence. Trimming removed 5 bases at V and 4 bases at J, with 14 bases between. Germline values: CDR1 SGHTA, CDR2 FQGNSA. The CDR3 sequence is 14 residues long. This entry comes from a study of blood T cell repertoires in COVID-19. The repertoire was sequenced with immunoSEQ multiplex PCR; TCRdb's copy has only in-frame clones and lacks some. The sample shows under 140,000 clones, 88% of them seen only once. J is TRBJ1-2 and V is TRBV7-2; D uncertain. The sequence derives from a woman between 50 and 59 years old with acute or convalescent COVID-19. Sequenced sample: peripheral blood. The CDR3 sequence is CASSREEAGYGYTF. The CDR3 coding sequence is TGTGCCAGCAGCCGCGAGGAGGCTGGCTATGGCTACACCTTC. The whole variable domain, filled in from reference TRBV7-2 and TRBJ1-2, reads GAGVSQSPSNKVTEKGKDVELRCDPISGHTALYWYRQSLGQGLEFLIYFQGNSAPDKSGLPSDRFSAERTGGSVSTLTIQRTQQEDSAVYLCASSREEAGYGYTFGSGTRLTVV.